This TCR beta chain was sequenced for a study of shared clonotypes between healthy human individuals. Only CD45RO-negative cells positively selected for CCR7 counted as naive CD8 cells, so terminally differentiated effector memory CD45RA+ cells were excluded. The CDR3 has 15 amino acids. Trimming removed 4 bases from V and 1 base from J, with 14 bases in between. Germline V gives CDR1 WNHNN, CDR2 SYGVQD (reference sequence). Produced via immunoSEQ multiplex PCR; TCRdb's table is partial and in-frame only. This sample has 1.5 million to 2.5 million clones; around 96% occur once, and the top ten carry more than 0.95%.

The clonotype comes from a man between 18 and 29 years old in good health. Sequenced input: naive CD8+ T cells sorted from blood. The chain is built from TRBV10-1 and TRBJ2-7; a weak D match, TRBD1 (6 bases). Here the CDR3 DNA reads TGCGCCAGCAGTGGACAGGCGGAACCATCCTACGAGCAGTACTTC. It is translated as CASSGQAEPSYEQYF.